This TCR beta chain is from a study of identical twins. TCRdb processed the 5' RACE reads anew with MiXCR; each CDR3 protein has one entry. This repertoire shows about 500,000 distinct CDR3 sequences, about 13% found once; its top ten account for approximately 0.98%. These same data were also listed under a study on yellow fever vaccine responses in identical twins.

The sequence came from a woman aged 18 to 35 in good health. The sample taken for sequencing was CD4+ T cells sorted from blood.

CDR3 sequence reads: CSVEDLRQGNYGYTF. The CDR3 nucleotides read TGCAGCGTTGAAGATTTGAGACAGGGTAACTATGGCTACACCTTC. The chain uses TRBV29-1 and TRBJ1-2, with TRBD1 identical over 7 bases. The ends lost 0 bases at V and 1 base at J; junction bases unmatched: 5. The CDR3 covers 15 residues. Germline loops: CDR1 SQVTM, CDR2 ANQGSEA.